Ten or more counts support the clone carrying this T cell receptor beta chain. Its matching antigen is unknown. Unsorted bulk tissue, roughly 19-34 mg of it, served as the source for co-extraction of RNA and DNA. The data were obtained in a study of tumor-infiltrating lymphocytes in primary liver carcinoma. Study summary: Tumor staging was T1-T3 N0M0; sizes spanned about 4.2 to 11 cm across.

Study findings and constraints: A significantly higher top-250-clone fraction was found in tumors than in blood (p = 0.039).

Using a constant-region primer together with ProtoScript II reverse transcriptase, TCR beta cDNA was made from 450 to 600 ng of total RNA. Three nested multiplex PCR rounds, a slightly modified ARM-PCR, produced the libraries for TCR beta. Use of TRBV1-TRBV30 forward primers with a C-beta reverse primer characterized the first two PCR rounds, which lasted about 10 cycles each. Each CDR3 protein gets one entry after TCRdb re-called the multiplex PCR reads with MiXCR. The repertoire has roughly 30,000 distinct CDR3 sequences, over 65% of them found once; the top ten carry roughly a third. Trimming cost V 4 bases and J 7 bases; bases outside gene matches: 4. This CDR3 is 13 amino acids long. CDR1 and CDR2 (germline): SGHNT, YYREEE (reference sequence).

Specimen: liver tumor tissue from sampling region 5. Subset in this sample: tumor region T5, tumor centre. The sequence derives from a man aged 35 to 55 with primary liver carcinoma and hepatitis B virus infection. The rearrangement links TRBV5-4 to TRBJ2-7; 11 positions agree with TRBD2. CDR3 residues: CASSTLAGGEQYF. The CDR3 DNA is TGTGCCAGCAGCACATTAGCGGGAGGGGAGCAGTACTTC.